This TCR beta chain is from a study of T cell repertoires in cytomegalovirus infection. Study in general: From public TCR beta signatures came an indication of both CMV infection and matching HLA type. The study's findings and limits: Cumulative public TCR beta family frequency identified carriers of CMV plus the relevant HLA.

In the case of this clonotype: The antigen is unknown.

TCRdb processed the reads anew with MiXCR; each CDR3 protein has one entry. The sample has about 320,000 distinct CDR3 sequences, over 7.5% seen once. Source material: PBMCs. The clonotype comes from a human donor in good health (CMV status not recorded). Some clones in this sample may be carry-over from other donors' samples.

CDR3 bases: TGTGCCAGCAGCGCGACAGGGTTGGAGACCCAGTACTTC. Protein: CASSATGLETQYF. The chain is built from TRBV11-2 and TRBJ2-5; 7 bases line up with TRBD1. Germline values: CDR1 SGHAT, CDR2 FQNNGV. This CDR3 region has 13 residues. J gave up 5 bases and V 5 bases, and 5 bases lay outside the gene matches.